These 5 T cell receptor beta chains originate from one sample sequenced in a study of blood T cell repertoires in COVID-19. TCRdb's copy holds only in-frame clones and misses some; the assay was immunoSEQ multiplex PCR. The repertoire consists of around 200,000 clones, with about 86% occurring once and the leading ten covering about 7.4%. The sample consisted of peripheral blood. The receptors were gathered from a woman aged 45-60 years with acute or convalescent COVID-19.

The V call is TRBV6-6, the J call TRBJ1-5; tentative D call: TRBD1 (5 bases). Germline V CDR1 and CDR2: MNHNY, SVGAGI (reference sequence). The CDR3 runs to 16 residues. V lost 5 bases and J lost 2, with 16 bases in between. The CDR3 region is CASSITTGFGNQPQHF. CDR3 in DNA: TGTGCCAGCAGTATTACAACAGGATTCGGCAATCAGCCCCAGCATTTT.

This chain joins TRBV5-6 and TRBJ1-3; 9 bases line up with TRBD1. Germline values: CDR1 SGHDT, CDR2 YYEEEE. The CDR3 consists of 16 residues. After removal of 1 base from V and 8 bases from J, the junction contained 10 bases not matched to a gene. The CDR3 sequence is CASSLFQGQGFYTIYF. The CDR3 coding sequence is TGTGCCAGCAGCTTGTTTCAAGGACAGGGGTTTTACACCATATATTTT.

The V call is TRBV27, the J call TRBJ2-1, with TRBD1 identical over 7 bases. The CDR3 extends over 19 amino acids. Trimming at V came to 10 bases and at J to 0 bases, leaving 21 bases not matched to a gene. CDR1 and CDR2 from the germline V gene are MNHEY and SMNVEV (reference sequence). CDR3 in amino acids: CATVRTGTDAPFSYNEQFF. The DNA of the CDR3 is TGTGCCACCGTAAGGACCGGGACAGACGCCCCTTTCTCCTACAATGAGCAGTTCTTC.

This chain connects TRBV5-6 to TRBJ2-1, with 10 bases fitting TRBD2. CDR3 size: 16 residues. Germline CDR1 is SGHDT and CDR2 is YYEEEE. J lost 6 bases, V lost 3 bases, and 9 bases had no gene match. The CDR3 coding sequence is TGTGCCAGCAGCTCGGGGGGAGCGGGAGGGGCCAATGAGCAGTTCTTC. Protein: CASSSGGAGGANEQFF.

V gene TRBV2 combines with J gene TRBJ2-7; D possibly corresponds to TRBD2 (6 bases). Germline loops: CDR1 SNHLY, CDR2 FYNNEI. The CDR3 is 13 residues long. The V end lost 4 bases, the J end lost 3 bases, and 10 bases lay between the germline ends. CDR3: CASSVRGRYEQYF. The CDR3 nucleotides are TGTGCCAGCAGTGTGCGGGGTCGCTACGAGCAGTACTTC.